This T cell receptor (beta chain) is drawn from a study of blood T cell repertoires in COVID-19 (dated by TCRdb to 2019 to 2021). Study-level background: Samples from collaborators originated in the United States, Italy and Spain and spanned both the acute and convalescent phases of COVID-19. The material from the prospective study consisted of cDNA or gDNA derived from T cells, B-cell-depleted T cells, or PBMCs. Subjects who had been exposed to COVID-19, were actively infected with it, or had recovered from it provided the deeply sampled blood TCRbeta repertoires that made up the dataset. The repertoires were released in a freely available public database meant as a resource for research on the immune response to SARS-CoV-2. Samples came from the ongoing ImmuneRACE study (first 160 participants) plus 1,254 subjects from 6 global collaborators. Sample metadata almost always included a de-identified subject ID, COVID-19 status, age in years and sex. HLA class I and class II types, where available, came from metadata supplied by the sample provider rather than from assay-based typing.

TCRbeta CDR3 regions were amplified from genomic DNA by means of the immunoSEQ Assay, a bias-controlled multiplex PCR. The source study handled its data this way. The number of nucleated cells in each sample was estimated by amplification of reference gene primers within the assay. Sequence reads were collapsed and filtered to measure the absolute abundance of every unique TCRbeta CDR3 rearrangement. For each sample, productive Simpson clonality was calculated by taking the square root of Simpson's diversity index across productive rearrangements. TCRdb re-hosts the immuneACCESS table, in-frame sequences only. Its copies lack some clones; in the studies checked, an unresolved V gene accounts for under half of them, and the cause for the rest is not known. The V and J calls and clone size are taken from that table; D and trimming were inferred from the DNA. The sample data list some 120,000 clones, and more than 90% of these were observed just once. In total, the top ten clones hold roughly 5% of the sample.

The research as a whole found: How much clinical and demographic metadata was included differed by source and by participant, and the metadata was provided uncurated.

This clone showed up just a few times. Its antigen is still unknown. No base quality values were provided; no much bigger clone lies one nucleotide off. In Seattle, one collaborating source enrolled patients while the infection was active and tracked those patients longitudinally over the course of disease. Each collaborating institution followed its own protocols to collect whole blood in K2EDTA tubes. For TCRbeta analysis, collaborators shipped samples in one of three forms: frozen whole blood, isolated PBMCs, or DNA extracted from either of those sample types. Sequenced sample: peripheral blood. The origin of this receptor is a man aged 55 to 70 with COVID-19, enrolled during active disease.

The DNA sequence is as follows: TGTGCCAGCAGCTCCTACACAGGGTTTCAGTCCTACGAGCAGTACTTC. Its amino acids are CASSSYTGFQSYEQYF. Rearrangement joined TRBV27 to TRBJ2-7; a tentative D match to TRBD1 spans 6 bases. CDR1 and CDR2, per the germline V gene (reference sequence), are MNHEY and SMNVEV. Deletion took 6 bases off V and 1 base off J, with a span of 19 bases between the germline ends. There are 16 amino acids in the CDR3, from cysteine to phenylalanine inclusive. Kept here is only the CDR3 DNA, which spans 48 bases and is read in frame from base 1.